The 27 T cell receptor beta chains listed next were all sequenced from one sample in a study of early T cells in non-severe SARS-CoV-2 infection. One entry per CDR3 protein results from TCRdb running MiXCR on the 5' RACE reads. Of just under 65,000 distinct CDR3 sequences in the sample, about 11% are singletons; the top ten hold 2.5% to 3.5%. The sample was whole blood, taken at baseline. The source of these receptors is an adult who was a healthcare worker with PCR-confirmed SARS-CoV-2 infection or an uninfected control (not recorded which).

This clonotype was counted between two and nine times. This chain uses TRBV20-1 with TRBJ2-3; 12 nucleotides align to TRBD2. Germline loops: CDR1 DFQATT, CDR2 SNEGSKA (reference sequence). With V trimmed by 6 bases and J by 7 bases, 8 bases remained unmatched. This CDR3 has 14 residues. The CDR3 sequence: CSARTSGGRYTQYF. CDR3 bases: TGCAGTGCCCGTACTAGCGGGGGGCGGTATACGCAGTATTTT.

The chain carries TRBV20-1 and TRBJ1-1, with no clear D. CDR1 is DFQATT and CDR2 is SNEGSKA in the germline V gene (reference sequence). V lost 6 bases and J 4 bases, leaving 15 bases between the germline ends. The CDR3 has 13 amino acids. CDR3 residues: CSAPPDMGTEAFF. In nucleotides, the CDR3 is TGCAGTGCCCCCCCTGACATGGGCACTGAAGCTTTCTTT.

This clonotype showed up many times. The chain links TRBV24-1 to TRBJ2-7, with D perhaps TRBD2 (6 bases). Trimming pared 3 bases from V and 1 base from J, leaving 21 bases between. Germline CDR1 reads KGHDR; CDR2 reads SFDVKD. This CDR3 spans 18 amino acids. Here the CDR3 reads CATSDLGGGQRISYEQYF. The CDR3 DNA is TGTGCCACCAGTGATCTGGGGGGAGGCCAGCGGATTTCCTACGAGCAGTACTTC.

J is TRBJ2-5 and V is TRBV6-6; 9 bases match TRBD1. J lost 4 bases, V lost 4 bases, and 7 bases had no gene match. The germline V gene encodes CDR1 MNHNY and CDR2 SVGAGI (reference sequence). CDR3 length: 15 residues. This chain's CDR3 is CASSWDRASGETQYF. CDR3 bases: TGTGCCAGCAGTTGGGACAGGGCGTCTGGAGAGACCCAGTACTTC.

This clonotype was found many times. This rearrangement joins TRBV6-2 or TRBV6-3 to TRBJ2-5; D call uncertain. The CDR3 is made up of 14 amino acids. The ends were cut back, 2 bases at V and 0 bases at J, with 7 bases in the middle. Germline-derived CDR1 and CDR2 are MNHEY and SVGEGT. Here the CDR3 reads CASSYATYQETQYF. In DNA, the CDR3 is TGTGCCAGCAGTTACGCGACTTACCAAGAGACCCAGTACTTC.

The chain couples TRBV7-8 to TRBJ2-7, with 8 bases identical to TRBD1. CDR1 SGHVS and CDR2 FQNEAQ come from the germline V gene. J gave up 7 bases and V 0 bases, and 8 bases lay outside the gene matches. The CDR3 is 15 amino acids. CDR3 nucleotides: TGTGCCAGCAGCTTAGCCCGGACAGGGTCCAGGGAGCAGTACTTC. The encoded protein is CASSLARTGSREQYF.

The table lists this clonotype with a few counts. In DNA, the CDR3 is TGTGCCAGCAGTGAGTCACCGACAGGGTACACTGAAGCTTTCTTT. Protein product: CASSESPTGYTEAFF. This chain links TRBV6-4 with TRBJ1-1; TRBD1 aligns across 7 bases. After removal of 3 bases from V and 3 bases from J, the junction contained 7 bases not matched to a gene. Germline CDR1 MRHNA, CDR2 SNTAGT. This CDR3 has 15 amino acids.

In its sample, this clonotype was seen many times. V gene TRBV2 combines with J gene TRBJ2-1; 13 nucleotides align to TRBD2. Germline lookup yields CDR1 SNHLY and CDR2 FYNNEI. Trimming took 6 bases from V and 0 from J; bases not matched to a gene: 8. The CDR3 contains 18 residues. CDR3 in DNA: TGTGCCAGCAGAGGACTAGCGGGGGATCCGAGCTCCTACAATGAGCAGTTCTTC. It translates to CASRGLAGDPSSYNEQFF.

At least ten counts were recorded for this clonotype. The J gene is TRBJ2-5, the V gene TRBV12-3 or TRBV12-4, with 10 positions matching TRBD2. This CDR3 contains 15 residues. V was clipped by 5 bases and J by 11 bases; unmatched bases: 14. The CDR3 DNA sequence: TGTGCCAGCAGTCCCATAGGGCTAGCGGGGGATGTGCAGTACTTC. Its protein product is CASSPIGLAGDVQYF.

The chain couples TRBV18 to TRBJ1-6; no firm D call. The ends were cut back, 2 bases at V and 0 bases at J, with 11 bases in the middle. The CDR3 is made up of 17 amino acids. Germline V gene lookup returns CDR1 KGHSH and CDR2 LQKENI. Written as DNA, the CDR3 is TGTGCCAGCTCACCAACGGCGGGGAGCTCCTATAATTCACCCCTCCACTTT. This gives the protein CASSPTAGSSYNSPLHF.

This clonotype was seen a handful of times. The V and J genes are TRBV12-3 or TRBV12-4 and TRBJ2-3; D unclear. The V end lost 3 bases, the J end lost 0 bases, and 16 bases lay between the germline ends. The CDR3 length is 17 residues. The CDR3 DNA is TGTGCCAGCAGTTTTCGGGCGCGCGGAAGGAGCACAGATACGCAGTATTTT. Translating it yields CASSFRARGRSTDTQYF.

This clonotype was recorded at least ten times. V and J are TRBV11-2 and TRBJ2-2; 7 bases match TRBD1. The CDR3 loop spans 15 amino acids. Germline CDR1 and CDR2: SGHAT and FQNNGV. V dropped 5 bases and J dropped 4; count of bases not matched to a gene: 7. The CDR3 spells CASSTPRQGTGELFF. The DNA for the CDR3 is TGTGCCAGCAGCACTCCAAGACAGGGCACCGGGGAGCTGTTTTTT.

This clonotype was detected ten times or more. Here the CDR3 DNA reads TGTGCCAGCAGCTCGGGGGAGACCCAGTACTTC. Amino acid sequence: CASSSGETQYF. This chain connects TRBV6-2 or TRBV6-3 to TRBJ2-5, with D perhaps matching TRBD2 (5 bases). CDR1 is MNHEY, CDR2 SVGEGT, per germline. The length of the CDR3 is 11 residues. Trimming left V 6 bases short and J 5 bases short, with 7 bases between.

The sample holds many counts of this clonotype. In nucleotides, the CDR3 is TGTGCCAGCAGCTTCGGAGGGTTGGCCGGGGAGCTGTTTTTT. Translated: CASSFGGLAGELFF. The chain links TRBV13 to TRBJ2-2, with D possibly matching TRBD2 (6 bases). The CDR3 runs to 14 residues. V was trimmed by 3 bases and J by 6 bases, leaving 11 bases between them. Germline V gives CDR1 PRHDT, CDR2 FYEKMQ (reference sequence). The full variable domain, completed using reference TRBV13 and TRBJ2-2, is AAGVIQSPRHLIKEKRETATLKCYPIPRHDTVYWYQQGPGQDPQFLISFYEKMQSDKGSIPDRFSAQQFSDYHSELNMSSLELGDSALYFCASSFGGLAGELFFGEGSRLTVL.

This sequence joins TRBV25-1 and TRBJ2-1, with 8 bases matching TRBD2. V was pared by 5 bases and J by 7 bases, with 10 bases of the junction left unmatched. Germline values: CDR1 MGHDK, CDR2 SYGVNS. This CDR3 has 15 residues. The DNA for the CDR3 is TGTGCCAGCAGTACCACGGGGGGGGGCATAAATGAGCAGTTCTTC. This codes for CASSTTGGGINEQFF.

There are many counts of this clonotype. The chain combines TRBV11-2 with TRBJ1-1, with 9 bases aligning to TRBD1. The V gene's germline CDR1 is SGHAT and CDR2 FQNNGV. Trimming at V came to 6 bases and at J to 1 base, leaving 3 bases not matched to a gene. The length of the CDR3 is 14 residues. The CDR3 is CASSLDRGNTEAFF. The CDR3 region has the DNA TGTGCCAGCAGTTTGGACAGGGGGAACACTGAAGCTTTCTTT.

V usage is TRBV25-1 and J usage is TRBJ2-5; D is unclear. CDR3 size: 10 residues. CDR1 is MGHDK and CDR2 is SYGVNS in the germline V gene. Trimming removed 5 bases from V and 9 bases from J, with 7 bases in between. CDR3 residues: CASSMLAQYF. The CDR3 DNA follows: TGTGCCAGCAGTATGTTGGCCCAGTACTTC.

This clonotype came up many times. V is TRBV11-2 and J is TRBJ1-6; D is perhaps TRBD1 (6 bases). The germline V and J ends were trimmed by 5 bases and 9 bases, with 14 bases remaining between them. Germline V CDR1 and CDR2: SGHAT, FQNNGV. The CDR3 covers 14 residues. Here the CDR3 DNA reads TGTGCCAGCAGCCGACAGGTCGGGGGTTCACCCCTCCACTTT. Translation gives CASSRQVGGSPLHF.

This clonotype has at least ten counts. The rearrangement joins TRBV6-1 to TRBJ1-6; D is uncertain. The CDR3 sequence is 13 residues long. Germline values: CDR1 MNHNS, CDR2 SASEGT. Trimming pared 2 bases from V and 9 bases from J, leaving 8 bases between. The CDR3 is CASSEFIGSPLHF. For the CDR3, the DNA is TGTGCCAGCAGTGAATTCATAGGTTCACCCCTCCACTTT.

This clonotype was counted at least ten times. The chain employs TRBV6-5 and TRBJ2-7; 7 nucleotides match TRBD2. The CDR3 runs to 15 residues. From germline, CDR1 is MNHEY and CDR2 SVGAGI. V shed 2 bases, J shed 0 bases, and the junction held 4 bases outside the gene matches. The CDR3 nucleotides read TGTGCCAGCAGTTACAGCGGGGATCCCTCCTACGAGCAGTACTTC. This gives the protein CASSYSGDPSYEQYF.

The genes are TRBV19 and TRBJ2-5; TRBD1 might be the D (6 bases). The V end lost 6 bases, the J end lost 2 bases, and 10 bases lay between the germline ends. The CDR3 totals 13 residues. Germline-derived CDR1 and CDR2 are LNHDA and SQIVND (reference sequence). The CDR3 sequence is CASRRTDQETQYF. The DNA of the CDR3 is TGTGCCAGTAGGAGGACAGATCAAGAGACCCAGTACTTC. Based on the CDR3 plus reference TRBV19 and TRBJ2-5, the full variable domain is DGGITQSPKYLFRKEGQNVTLSCEQNLNHDAMYWYRQDPGQGLRLIYYSQIVNDFQKGDIAEGYSVSREKKESFPLTVTSAQKNPTAFYLCASRRTDQETQYFGPGTRLLVL.

This clonotype appeared a few times. The chain carries TRBV2 and TRBJ1-3; D unresolved. V lost 7 bases to trimming and J lost 0 bases, with 7 bases between them. There are 13 residues in the CDR3. The V gene's germline CDR1 is SNHLY and CDR2 FYNNEI. CDR3 sequence reads: CASTLLSGNTIYF. CDR3 DNA sequence: TGTGCCAGCACCCTACTCTCTGGAAACACCATATATTTT.

The genes are TRBV2 and TRBJ2-6; 10 bases map to TRBD1. There are 17 residues in the CDR3. Germline assignment: CDR1 SNHLY and CDR2 FYNNEI. J lost 0 bases, V lost 6 bases, and 5 bases had no gene match. CDR3 in DNA: TGTGCCAGCAGCCGGGACAGGGGAAACTCTGGGGCCAACGTCCTGACTTTC. Protein: CASSRDRGNSGANVLTF.

The V gene is TRBV29-1, the J gene TRBJ2-5; 12 nucleotides line up with TRBD2. This CDR3 region has 12 residues. CDR1 is SQVTM and CDR2 is ANQGSEA in the germline V gene. Trimming cost V 7 bases and J 5 bases; bases outside gene matches: 2. DNA for the CDR3: TGCAGCGGGACTAGCGGGGCGGAGACCCAGTACTTC. Its translation: CSGTSGAETQYF.

J is TRBJ1-1 and V is TRBV6-2 or TRBV6-3; D is unclear. The CDR3 covers 11 residues. The germline gives CDR1 MNHEY, CDR2 SVGEGT. V lost 6 bases and J 5 bases, leaving 7 bases between the germline ends. CDR3 coding DNA: TGTGCCAGCAGGGAGAGTACTGAAGCTTTCTTT. Translation gives CASRESTEAFF.

This chain links TRBV6-5 with TRBJ2-7; D is unresolved. This CDR3 region has 15 residues. Trimming shortened V by 1 base and J by 2 bases, and 12 bases separated the two germline ends. CDR1 and CDR2 (germline): MNHEY, SVGAGI. CDR3 nucleotide sequence: TGTGCCAGCAGTTACTTTGGGTTACACCCCTACGAGCAGTACTTC. Translated: CASSYFGLHPYEQYF.

This clonotype has only a few counts. This chain uses TRBV11-2 with TRBJ1-2, with TRBD1 as a possible D gene (6 bases). The V and J ends lost 6 bases and 2 bases respectively, with 13 bases between them. The CDR3 is 14 amino acids. Germline loops: CDR1 SGHAT, CDR2 FQNNGV. The CDR3 DNA follows: TGTGCCAGCAGTCGGGGGCAATTAAACTATGGCTACACCTTC. Amino acids: CASSRGQLNYGYTF.